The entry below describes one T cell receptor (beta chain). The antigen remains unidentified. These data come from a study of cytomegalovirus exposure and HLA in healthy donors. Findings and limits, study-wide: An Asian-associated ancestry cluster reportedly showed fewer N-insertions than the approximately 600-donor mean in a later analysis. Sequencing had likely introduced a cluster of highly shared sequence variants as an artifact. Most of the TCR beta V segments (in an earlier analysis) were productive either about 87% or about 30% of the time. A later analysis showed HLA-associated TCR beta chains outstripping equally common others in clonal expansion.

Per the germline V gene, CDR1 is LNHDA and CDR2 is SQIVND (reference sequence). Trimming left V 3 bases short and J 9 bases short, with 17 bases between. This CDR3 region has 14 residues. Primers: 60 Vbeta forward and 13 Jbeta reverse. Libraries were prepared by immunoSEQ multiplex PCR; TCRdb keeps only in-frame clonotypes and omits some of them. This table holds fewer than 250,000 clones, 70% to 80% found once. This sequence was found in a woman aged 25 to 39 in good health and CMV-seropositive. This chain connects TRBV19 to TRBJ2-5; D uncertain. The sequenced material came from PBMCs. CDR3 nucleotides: TGTGCCAGTAGTATTGGTTGGAGTAACCTGGCCCAGTACTTC. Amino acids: CASSIGWSNLAQYF.